The source of this TCR beta chain is a study of cytomegalovirus exposure and HLA in healthy donors. Germline CDR1 MNHEY, CDR2 SMNVEV (reference sequence). The CDR3 loop spans 15 amino acids. V lost 5 bases, J lost 2 bases, and 3 bases stayed unmatched. PCR employed 60 Vbeta and 13 Jbeta primers. Assay: immunoSEQ multiplex PCR; the TCRdb copy retains only in-frame clones and omits some. The repertoire includes about 110,000 clones, more than 60% of them detected once, and about 6.6% sits in the top ten. In regard to this clone: Its antigen is not known.

Study-level points and caveats: The authors later linked a missense DCLRE1C variant to TCR beta V- and J-gene trimming. The only immune exposure information that was available was CMV serostatus. Across all donors, roughly uniform sequencing depth was an assumption of the presence/absence analyses.

The material sequenced was PBMCs. The sequence was obtained from a man between 25 and 39 years old in good health and CMV-seropositive. The chain is built from TRBV27 and TRBJ2-1; 10 nucleotides match TRBD1. This CDR3 reads CASSRGTGAYNEQFF. CDR3 coding DNA: TGTGCCAGCAGTCGGGGGACAGGGGCCTACAATGAGCAGTTCTTC.